The 15 T cell receptor beta chains reported below all come from one sample, sequenced in a study of brain metastases from non-small cell lung cancer. Sequencing was performed with immunoSEQ multiplex PCR; in TCRdb, only in-frame clones are kept and a portion is missing. The repertoire holds about 2,300 clones, with more than 75% as singletons. The specimen sequenced was primary lung tumor tissue. The receptors originated from a donor at least 40 years old with non-small cell lung cancer.

The V gene is TRBV19, the J gene TRBJ2-1, with a tentative D call TRBD2 (6 bases). Deletions cut 5 bases from V and 7 bases from J, with 24 bases between. Germline lookup yields CDR1 LNHDA and CDR2 SQIVND (reference sequence). The CDR3 consists of 17 residues. The CDR3 DNA sequence: TGTGCCAGTAGTCCACTCATACCCGGGGGATTGAGGAATGAGCAGTTCTTC. This encodes CASSPLIPGGLRNEQFF.

The rearrangement uses TRBV2 and TRBJ2-5; TRBD1 aligns across 8 bases. The CDR3 extends over 14 amino acids. CDR1 SNHLY and CDR2 FYNNEI come from the germline V gene. After removal of 6 bases from V and 5 bases from J, the junction contained 8 bases not matched to a gene. The CDR3 nucleotides are TGTGCCAGCAGCTCTCAGGGGGCGAGGGAGACCCAGTACTTC. Translated: CASSSQGARETQYF. The full variable domain, rest sourced from reference TRBV2 and TRBJ2-5, is EPEVTQTPSHQVTQMGQEVILRCVPISNHLYFYWYRQILGQKVEFLVSFYNNEISEKSEIFDDQFSVERPDGSNFTLKIRSTKLEDSAMYFCASSSQGARETQYFGPGTRLLVL.

The chain links TRBV27 to TRBJ1-4, with no clear D. The V gene lost 4 bases and the J gene lost 5 bases, with 17 bases spanning the gap. CDR3 length equals 16 residues. CDR1 MNHEY and CDR2 SMNVEV come from the germline V gene (reference sequence). This CDR3 is CASSSVPPGRNEKLFF. In DNA form, the CDR3 reads TGTGCCAGCAGTTCGGTCCCGCCAGGTAGGAATGAAAAACTGTTTTTT. The whole variable domain, remainder taken from reference TRBV27 and TRBJ1-4, is EAQVTQNPRYLITVTGKKLTVTCSQNMNHEYMSWYRQDPGLGLRQIYYSMNVEVTDKGDVPEGYKVSRKEKRNFPLILESPSPNQTSLYFCASSSVPPGRNEKLFFGSGTQLSVL.

This chain joins TRBV4-2 and TRBJ1-2; tentatively, D is TRBD1 (6 bases). Trimming left V 0 bases short and J 8 bases short, with 13 bases between. This CDR3 has 14 amino acids. CDR1 LGHNA and CDR2 YNFKEQ come from the germline V gene. The chain's CDR3 is CASSQDRTGYGYTF. The CDR3 nucleotides are TGTGCCAGCAGCCAAGATAGAACAGGGTACGGCTACACCTTC.

The genes are TRBV11-3 and TRBJ1-6, with no clear D. The V end lost 1 base, the J end lost 7 bases, and 11 bases lay between the germline ends. Germline V gene sequence: CDR1 SGHNT, CDR2 YENEEA. This CDR3 comprises 15 residues. The CDR3 coding sequence is TGTGCCAGCAGCTTAGTGTCACTGCCAAATTCACCCCTCCACTTT. This encodes CASSLVSLPNSPLHF.

This clone is termed large. J is TRBJ1-2 and V is TRBV2; D uncertain. The CDR3 is 15 amino acids. Germline CDR1 SNHLY, CDR2 FYNNEI. The V end was cut by 6 bases, the J end by 2 bases, with 16 bases between. The CDR3 region has the DNA TGTGCCAGCAGCGTGGTAGGGTTCGGGAACTATGGCTACACCTTC. Its protein is CASSVVGFGNYGYTF.

The V gene is TRBV27, the J gene TRBJ2-3, with 8 bases matching TRBD2. Trimming removed 5 bases from V and 5 bases from J; junction bases left unmatched: 12. Germline V gives CDR1 MNHEY, CDR2 SMNVEV (reference sequence). CDR3 length equals 16 residues. DNA for the CDR3: TGTGCCAGCAGTGCCCCCTCGGGGGGGGGCCGAGATACGCAGTATTTT. Protein sequence: CASSAPSGGGRDTQYF.

The chain is built from TRBV6-2 or TRBV6-3 and TRBJ1-5; 7 bases are shared with TRBD1. V was clipped by 4 bases and J by 5 bases; unmatched bases: 5. Germline CDR1 is MNHEY and CDR2 is SVGEGT. This CDR3 has 14 amino acids. The CDR3 coding sequence is TGTGCCAGCAGTTGGACAGGCCAATATCAGCCCCAGCATTTT. This codes for CASSWTGQYQPQHF.

A word on this clone: At one of its ends the junction is not consistent with the germline gene, which may arise from a read error. V gene TRBV7-2 combines with J gene TRBJ1-2; D uncertain. Germline CDR1 is SGHTA and CDR2 is FQGNSA. The CDR3 covers 14 residues. The CDR3 DNA reads as TGTGCCAGCAGCTTAACCCTCGAGGTCGGTGGCTACATCTTC. This gives the protein CASSLTLEVGGYIF.

The V and J genes are TRBV4-2 and TRBJ2-2; TRBD2 aligns across 11 bases. From germline, CDR1 is LGHNA and CDR2 YNFKEQ. V lost 2 bases and J lost 5; bases outside the gene matches: 4. This CDR3 region has 16 residues. In nucleotides, the CDR3 is TGTGCCAGCAGCCAACCGTTAGCGGGAGGGACCGGGGAGCTGTTTTTT. Translating gives CASSQPLAGGTGELFF.

The rearrangement joins TRBV15 to TRBJ1-2; TRBD1 agrees at 12 bases. This CDR3 comprises 19 residues. CDR1 is LNHNV, CDR2 YYDKDF, per germline (reference sequence). After removal of 2 bases from V and 0 bases from J, the junction contained 10 bases not matched to a gene. CDR3 protein: CATSRNPGQGATANYGYTF. As DNA, the CDR3 is TGTGCCACCAGCAGAAATCCGGGACAGGGGGCTACAGCTAACTATGGCTACACCTTC.

The chain combines TRBV7-9 with TRBJ2-1, with D hard to call. Trimming removed 7 bases at V and 7 bases at J, with 8 bases between. The CDR3 has 11 residues. Per the germline V gene, CDR1 is SEHNR and CDR2 is FQNEAQ (reference sequence). The CDR3 coding sequence is TGTGCCAGCAAATCTGAAAATGAGCAGTTCTTC. Its protein is CASKSENEQFF.

This clone has just a few counts. Other DNA sequences of this sample code for an identical CDR3. The rearrangement joins TRBV19 to TRBJ1-5, with TRBD1 identical over 8 bases. The CDR3 runs to 12 residues. CDR1 and CDR2 (germline): LNHDA, SQIVND (reference sequence). J lost 13 bases, V lost 7 bases, and 9 bases had no gene match. As DNA, the CDR3 is TGTGCCAGTACCGGAAGGACAGGGAGGCAGCATTTT. It yields the protein CASTGRTGRQHF.

In regard to this clone: The junction shows a germline mismatch at one end, possibly a read error. The sample has other DNA sequences that encode this CDR3 too. This sequence joins TRBV19 and TRBJ1-5; possibly TRBD1 for D (6 bases). Germline V CDR1 and CDR2: LNHDA, SQIVND (reference sequence). This CDR3 comprises 16 residues. The CDR3 loop is CASSPSPHRVFQPQHF. The CDR3 bases are TGTGCCAGTAGTCCATCGCCCCACAGGGTATTCCAGCCTCAGCATTTT.

The V call is TRBV5-3, the J call TRBJ2-1; TRBD2 agrees at 11 bases. TRBV5-3 is reported as an ORF; its role is uncertain. With V trimmed by 4 bases and J by 10 bases, 10 bases remained unmatched. CDR3 length equals 15 residues. CDR3 DNA sequence: TGTGCCAGAAGCCTTTGGCTAGCGGGAGGTAAAGAGCAGTTCTTC. Protein: CARSLWLAGGKEQFF.